This T cell receptor beta chain comes out of a study of cytomegalovirus exposure and HLA in healthy donors. Study in general: The approximately 120 validation repertoires and the approximately 630 first-cohort repertoires shared a platform, a later analysis reported. Study-level points and caveats: Some TCR beta chains (164 of them) were listed as cytomegalovirus-associated. In vitro testing confirmed a few CMV-associated chains as specific for CMV antigens.

Losses at the gene ends were 4 bases for V and 4 bases for J; bases not matched to a gene: 6. CDR3 length equals 15 residues. The germline V gene has CDR1 SGHAT and CDR2 FQNNGV. Separate from the roughly 700-subject first cohort was the 120-subject validation cohort, to which the donors belonged. Remarks on this clone: Its specificity is not known.

The data were produced by immunoSEQ multiplex PCR, yet TCRdb's version contains in-frame clones alone and is incomplete. Here the sample spans a few hundred thousand clones, 85% to 90% being singletons. The sample comprised PBMCs. This sequence joins TRBV11-2 and TRBJ1-2; 10 bases fit TRBD1. This clonotype was sampled from a woman between 18 and 29 years old in good health and CMV-seronegative. CDR3 sequence: CASSYSGQGTYGYTF. DNA for the CDR3: TGTGCCAGCAGCTACTCGGGACAGGGGACCTATGGCTACACCTTC.